This is a list of T cell receptor beta chains from one sample in a study of regulatory T cells in long-lasting Graves disease. Each CDR3 protein gets one entry after TCRdb re-called the multiplex PCR reads with MiXCR. The sample holds 350,000 to 550,000 distinct CDR3 sequences; about 14% are singletons and the top ten take under 20%. These data are also associated with another study on T cells in Graves' hyperthyroidism and ophthalmopathy.

The sample here was peripheral blood mononuclear cells (PBMCs), taken at new diagnosis, from a patient treated with antithyroid drugs. These receptors came from a woman aged 50 to 65 with Graves disease. Each CDR3 is given with its conserved first and last residue.

V gene: TRBV27; J gene: TRBJ2-7; CDR3 protein: CASSSYSGSSYEQYF
V gene: TRBV6-5; J gene: TRBJ1-5; CDR3 protein: CASSYGTGTNQPQHF
V gene: TRBV7-9; J gene: TRBJ2-3; CDR3 protein: CASSLGGNTDTQYF
V gene: TRBV30; J gene: TRBJ2-3; CDR3 protein: CAWSQGATDTQYF
V gene: TRBV30; J gene: TRBJ2-2; CDR3 protein: CAWSGGTSGTGELFF
V gene: TRBV3-1; J gene: TRBJ2-7; CDR3 protein: CASSQGEALYEQYF
V gene: TRBV28; J gene: TRBJ2-1; CDR3 protein: CASSSPINSTPEQFF
V gene: TRBV20-1; J gene: TRBJ2-5; CDR3 protein: CSARRGTGAETQYF
V gene: TRBV24-1; J gene: TRBJ2-1; CDR3 protein: CAASDCPLGGCNEQFF
V gene: TRBV6-1; J gene: TRBJ1-4; CDR3 protein: CASSDPGQNEKLFF
V gene: TRBV28; J gene: TRBJ2-1; CDR3 protein: CASSSSRVSGAYNEQFF
V gene: TRBV6-9; J gene: TRBJ1-1; CDR3 protein: CASSYYLGDSQAFF
V gene: TRBV28; J gene: TRBJ2-1; CDR3 protein: CASTLWAGSNNEQFF
V gene: TRBV18; J gene: TRBJ2-1; CDR3 protein: CASSKSGTIYNEQFF
V gene: TRBV10-3; J gene: TRBJ2-7; CDR3 protein: CAISVDSGFTYEQYF
V gene: TRBV28; J gene: TRBJ2-5; CDR3 protein: CASSLTTGDEPPTQETQYF
V gene: TRBV6-1; J gene: TRBJ1-3; CDR3 protein: CASNRAEFVSGNTIYF
V gene: TRBV7-9; J gene: TRBJ2-5; CDR3 protein: CASSPTTGNQETQYF
V gene: TRBV6-1; J gene: TRBJ2-7; CDR3 protein: CASSERGGQGSSYEQYF
V gene: TRBV7-9; J gene: TRBJ2-3; CDR3 protein: CASSPPPARGDTQYF
V gene: TRBV28; J gene: TRBJ1-6; CDR3 protein: CASSLLGKPSNSPLHF
V gene: TRBV6-1; J gene: TRBJ2-1; CDR3 protein: CASSDGRGSDEQFF
V gene: TRBV4-1; J gene: TRBJ2-5; CDR3 protein: CASSQALGARKTQYF
V gene: TRBV11-2; J gene: TRBJ1-5; CDR3 protein: CASSLGMNSNQPQHF
V gene: TRBV3-1; J gene: TRBJ2-7; CDR3 protein: CASSRGQGGYEQYF
V gene: TRBV3-1; J gene: TRBJ2-5; CDR3 protein: CASGPEETQYF
V gene: TRBV30; J gene: TRBJ2-1; CDR3 protein: CAWSVLSGSSYNEQFF
V gene: TRBV10-2; J gene: TRBJ2-3; CDR3 protein: CASRPTRGEVLSTDTQYF
V gene: TRBV28; J gene: TRBJ2-7; CDR3 protein: CASSPNRGRDEQYF
V gene: TRBV2; J gene: TRBJ2-5; CDR3 protein: CASSEATRETQYF
V gene: TRBV12-3/TRBV12-4; J gene: TRBJ1-1; CDR3 protein: CASTIIRGKGEGGQAFF
V gene: TRBV12-3/TRBV12-4; J gene: TRBJ2-7; CDR3 protein: CASTRGNLEQYF
V gene: TRBV19; J gene: TRBJ1-5; CDR3 protein: CASSTGLTLGQPQHF
V gene: TRBV20-1; J gene: TRBJ1-1; CDR3 protein: CSARKPGQGNTEAFF
V gene: TRBV6-1; J gene: TRBJ2-5; CDR3 protein: CASAPGSGNLLETQYF
V gene: TRBV3-1; J gene: TRBJ2-3; CDR3 protein: CAAGGIDDTQYF
V gene: TRBV28; J gene: TRBJ1-1; CDR3 protein: CASSLSGEAFF
V gene: TRBV28; J gene: TRBJ2-7; CDR3 protein: CASRGYSSYEQYF
V gene: TRBV20-1; J gene: TRBJ2-5; CDR3 protein: CSARATTKHF
V gene: TRBV6-1; J gene: TRBJ1-5; CDR3 protein: CASSDPARQWNQPQHF
V gene: TRBV5-1; J gene: TRBJ2-2; CDR3 protein: CASENPPGGTGELFF
V gene: TRBV5-5; J gene: TRBJ2-1; CDR3 protein: CASSVRLWASGPNEQFF
V gene: TRBV19; J gene: TRBJ1-1; CDR3 protein: CATKDRANTEAFF